This TCR beta chain is drawn from a study of CD8+ T cells in alopecia areata. Study-wide context: A 6-month off-drug phase came after tofacitinib, which had lasted 6 to 18 months. Severity of treated patients was scored by affected scalp percentage.

Germline V gene data show CDR1 as GTSNPN and CDR2 as SVGIG (reference sequence). The CDR3 length is 13 residues. V gave up 5 bases and J gave up 6 bases, with 15 bases separating them. RNA, once extracted, was reverse transcribed into cDNA for use as the sequencing template. The method was immunoSEQ multiplex PCR; TCRdb's version includes in-frame clones alone and lacks a portion of them. The data contain 95,000 to 150,000 clones, roughly 57% of them singletons. With regard to this clone: Its specificity is unknown.

Study results and caveats: Tissue-resident alphabeta T cells belonging to normal skin likewise get sequenced within scalp specimens. In blood and scalp, many expanded lesional clones persisted during tofacitinib.

As for treatment: oral pan-JAK inhibitor, 5-10 mg twice daily. The receptor's source is a human donor with alopecia areata. V usage is TRBV30 and J usage is TRBJ2-3; D gene ambiguous. The sequences come from CD4+ T cells sorted from blood, collected at week 4, from a patient treated with tofacitinib. CDR3 coding DNA: TGTGCCTGGGATACGACGGTTGGGGATACGCAGTATTTT. Translating gives CAWDTTVGDTQYF.